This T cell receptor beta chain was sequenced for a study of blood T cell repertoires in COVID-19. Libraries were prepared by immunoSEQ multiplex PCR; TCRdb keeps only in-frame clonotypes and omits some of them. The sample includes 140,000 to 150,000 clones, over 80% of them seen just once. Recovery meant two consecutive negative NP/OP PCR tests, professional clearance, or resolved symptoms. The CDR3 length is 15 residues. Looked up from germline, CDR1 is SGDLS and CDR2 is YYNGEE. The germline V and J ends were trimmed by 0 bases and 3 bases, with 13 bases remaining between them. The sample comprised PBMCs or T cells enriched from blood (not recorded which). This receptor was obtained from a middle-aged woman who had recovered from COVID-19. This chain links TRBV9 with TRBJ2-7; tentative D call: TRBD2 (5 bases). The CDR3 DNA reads TGTGCCAGCAGCGTAGGGGAGTCAATAGTCTACGAGCAGTACTTC. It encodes CASSVGESIVYEQYF.